This TCR beta chain was captured in a study of T cell repertoires in cytomegalovirus infection. Across the study: Newly reported HLA-C-restricted and thoroughly characterized HLA-B-restricted CMV epitopes were employed.

This clonotype was detected a few times. No antigen is known for it. TCRdb reprocessed the reads via MiXCR and lists one record per CDR3 protein. Of a few hundred thousand distinct CDR3 sequences in the sample, about 39% were seen once. The specimen comprised cultured PBMCs, sampled from culture after CMV antigen stimulation. The receptor's source is a human donor in good health (CMV status not recorded). Some clones in this sample may be carry-over from other donors' samples.

CDR3 DNA sequence: TGTGCCAGCAGCTTAACAGGGACGGGGTCCCAGTACTTC. Translation gives CASSLTGTGSQYF. The chain carries TRBV7-2 and TRBJ2-5, with D perhaps TRBD1 (6 bases). Germline values: CDR1 SGHTA, CDR2 FQGNSA. V shed 2 bases and J shed 9 bases, with 13 bases lying between them. The CDR3 has 13 amino acids. Based on the CDR3 plus reference TRBV7-2 and TRBJ2-5, the full variable domain is GAGVSQSPSNKVTEKGKDVELRCDPISGHTALYWYRQSLGQGLEFLIYFQGNSAPDKSGLPSDRFSAERTGGSVSTLTIQRTQQEDSAVYLCASSLTGTGSQYFGPGTRLLVL.